The entry below describes one T cell receptor beta chain. This sample was included in a study of T cells after yellow fever vaccination. The V gene end was trimmed by 3 bases and the J gene end by 7 bases; junction bases not matched to a gene: 4. Per the germline V gene, CDR1 is MNHEY and CDR2 is SVGAGI. There are 13 residues in the CDR3. TCRdb recomputed calls from the 5' RACE reads with MiXCR, one row per CDR3 protein. The sample holds under 700,000 distinct CDR3 sequences, around 16% seen once. Here the sequenced sample was PBMCs, taken 5 to 6 days after the first yellow fever vaccination. The receptor's source is a man aged 18 to 35 who received the YFV17D yellow fever vaccine. V usage is TRBV6-5 and J usage is TRBJ1-2; 8 bases are shared with TRBD1. The CDR3 bases are TGTGCCAGCAGTTATGGGACAGGAGCTGGCTACACCTTC. Its protein is CASSYGTGAGYTF.